These T cell receptor beta chains were read from a single sample in a study of blood T cell repertoires in COVID-19. Sequencing was performed with immunoSEQ multiplex PCR; in TCRdb, only in-frame clones are kept and a portion is missing. Of 45,000 to 55,000 clones listed, about four fifths are singletons. Sequenced: peripheral blood. The receptor source for this set is a human donor in a cohort sampled during active COVID-19. The conserved cysteine and the conserved F or W are not part of the CDR3 here. Clone size is stated in some rows and not others, as once, few, many or a class when expanded.

TRBJ1-1 | TRBV12-3/TRBV12-4 | . | ASTRGNTEAF
TRBJ1-1 | TRBV30 | . | AWDGLSGTEAF
TRBJ2-7 | TRBV6-5 | once | ASSTGVRGSEQY
TRBJ2-5 | TRBV27 | . | ASRQISGTQETQY
TRBJ2-7 | TRBV5-4 | . | ASSLQGVSYEQY
TRBJ1-4 | TRBV4-2 | . | ASSQSPRGTNEKLF
TRBJ2-2 | TRBV4-1 | . | ASSLVSNTGELF
TRBJ2-3 | TRBV19 | . | ASRRGWGSAQY
TRBJ2-7 | TRBV4-1 | . | ASSQDPRKRGDSYEQY
TRBJ2-5 | TRBV27 | . | ASSYSNAGAETQY
TRBJ1-4 | TRBV6-6 | . | ASTDRGRGHEKLF
TRBJ1-1 | TRBV5-4 | . | ASSGGQGRTEAF
TRBJ1-1 | TRBV19 | . | ASRVIWTGPRRTEAF
TRBJ1-4 | TRBV6-5 | . | ASTRVVGEKLF
TRBJ1-5 | TRBV27 | . | ASSLGGLSNQPQH
TRBJ2-7 | TRBV5-1 | . | ASSLGTSGQEQY
TRBJ1-6 | TRBV2 | few | ASRAGGGSSPLH
TRBJ1-2 | TRBV27 | . | ASSPVTGANYGYT
TRBJ2-7 | TRBV2 | . | ATHVQTKQY
TRBJ2-3 | TRBV29-1 | . | SVARFSTDTQY
TRBJ2-6 | TRBV7-2 | . | ASSWGSNGANVLT
TRBJ1-6 | TRBV5-4 | . | ASSSEVNSPLH
TRBJ1-2 | TRBV30 | . | AAVYGSVGYGYT
TRBJ1-2 | TRBV29-1 | . | SVADGYGYT
TRBJ2-3 | TRBV24-1 | . | ATSDWGTSGVGDTQY
TRBJ2-1 | TRBV10-3 | . | AIGKGSGNEQF
TRBJ1-6 | TRBV5-4 | . | ASSYRGGANSPLH
TRBJ1-1 | TRBV27 | once | ASSLKGGTGTEAF
TRBJ1-1 | TRBV11-3 | . | ASSQTGGTEAF
TRBJ2-3 | TRBV6-1 | . | ASSERGLSFGSTDTQY
TRBJ1-4 | TRBV7-9 | . | ASSPGQGMDEKLF
TRBJ2-3 | TRBV13 | . | ASSSRLAGGTTDTQY
TRBJ1-2 | TRBV27 | . | ASSLQGYGYT
TRBJ2-3 | TRBV5-1 | . | ASSPGQGTDTQY
TRBJ1-4 | TRBV9 | many | ASSVAWGGNEKLF
TRBJ1-5 | TRBV5-4 | few | ASSSGAGNQPQH
TRBJ2-3 | TRBV6-5 | . | ASSYLPPVGTDTQY
TRBJ2-7 | TRBV2 | few | ASSEPQRLAVSYEQY
TRBJ1-1 | TRBV18 | . | ASSPGRGLAEAF
TRBJ2-3 | TRBV27 | . | ASSSVGRGGRTDTQY
TRBJ2-7 | TRBV30 | once | AWSQYGGNEQY